One sample yielded the 5 T cell receptor beta chains listed below, sequenced in a study of control samples from healthy donors and cancer patients. Using immunoSEQ multiplex PCR, the repertoire was profiled, and TCRdb retains in-frame clones only, with some absent. The sample holds 80,000 or so clones, 85% to 95% seen once. The sequenced sample consisted of blood. All receptors come from a woman between 40 and 55 years old in good health.

The chain couples TRBV12-3 or TRBV12-4 to TRBJ1-2, with D possibly TRBD1 on 5 matching bases. Trimming stripped 0 bases from V and 8 bases from J, with 10 bases between. The CDR3 loop spans 13 amino acids. The CDR3 nucleotides read TGTGCCAGCAGTTTAGCGGGACGACGGGGCTACACCTTC. This gives the protein CASSLAGRRGYTF.

The chain uses TRBV15 and TRBJ1-1; D gene unclear. The CDR3 consists of 14 residues. Germline V gives CDR1 LNHNV, CDR2 YYDKDF (reference sequence). V lost 4 bases, J lost 11 bases, and 20 bases lay in between. The CDR3 reads CATSIGRQSLSAFF. DNA of the CDR3: TGTGCCACCAGCATAGGCCGCCAGAGCTTGAGCGCTTTCTTT. Filled out from reference TRBV15 and TRBJ1-1, the complete variable domain reads DAMVIQNPRYQVTQFGKPVTLSCSQTLNHNVMYWYQQKSSQAPKLLFHYYDKDFNNEADTPDNFQSRRPNTSFCFLDIRSPGLGDTAMYLCATSIGRQSLSAFFGQGTRLTVV.

The V call is TRBV20-1, the J call TRBJ2-7, with D tentatively TRBD2 (5 bases). CDR1 DFQATT and CDR2 SNEGSKA come from the germline V gene (reference sequence). V was pared by 3 bases and J by 11 bases, with 11 bases between. This CDR3 is 10 amino acids long. CDR3 protein: CSASFGGEYF. The CDR3 DNA reads TGCAGTGCTAGCTTTGGAGGAGAGTACTTC.

This rearrangement joins TRBV7-8 to TRBJ2-7; no clear D. The ends were cut back, 4 bases at V and 1 base at J, with 17 bases in the middle. Per germline, CDR1 SGHVS and CDR2 FQNEAQ. The CDR3 extends over 16 amino acids. The chain's CDR3 is CASSSPLFSRSYEQYF. DNA of the CDR3: TGTGCCAGCAGCTCACCACTTTTTTCCAGGTCCTACGAGCAGTACTTC.

This clone has a single count. This rearrangement joins TRBV5-4 to TRBJ1-3; 8 bases map to TRBD1. The V gene's germline CDR1 is SGHNT and CDR2 YYREEE (reference sequence). The CDR3 has 16 amino acids. Trimming at V came to 4 bases and at J to 1 base, leaving 7 bases not matched to a gene. CDR3 coding DNA: TGTGCCAGCAGCCGGGGACAGGAAACGTCTGGAAACACCATATATTTT. This codes for CASSRGQETSGNTIYF.